This T cell receptor (beta chain) was found in a study of OX40 agonist ivuxolimab in advanced cancers. Study overall: The study gave patients intravenous ivuxolimab at 0.01 to 10 mg/kg every 2 weeks. Recorded diagnoses for dose-escalation patients were hepatocellular carcinoma, melanoma, renal cell or head and neck cancer.

V was cut by 1 base and J by 1 base, with 13 bases left in between. The CDR3 loop spans 15 amino acids. Germline V gene lookup returns CDR1 GTSNPN and CDR2 SVGIG (reference sequence). Study-wide findings and caveats: Partial responders at 0.1-3.0 mg/kg showed near-lowest clonal expansion.

In regard to this clone: Its target is unknown.

Individuals having autoimmune disease history or systemic immunosuppression were not enrolled. TCRdb's table, derived via immunoSEQ multiplex PCR, lists solely in-frame clones and lacks some. Among about 23,000 clones listed, about four fifths were seen once. V is TRBV30 and J is TRBJ1-1; D call uncertain. The sequencing here drew on CD4+ or CD8+ T cells sorted from blood, taken in a trial of the OX40 agonist ivuxolimab. This sequence originates from an adult with an advanced solid tumor such as melanoma, head and neck, liver or kidney cancer. The CDR3 DNA is TGTGCCTGGAGTGGACATCAGATACGGAACACTGAAGCTTTCTTT. Translating gives CAWSGHQIRNTEAFF. Using reference TRBV30 and TRBJ1-1 for the parts outside the CDR3, the full variable domain is SQTIHQWPATLVQPVGSPLSLECTVEGTSNPNLYWYRQAAGRGLQLLFYSVGIGQISSEVPQNLSASRPQDRQFILSSKKLLLSDSGFYLCAWSGHQIRNTEAFFGQGTRLTVV.